The 31 T cell receptor beta chains below come from one sample, sequenced in a study of blood T cell repertoires in COVID-19. Sequencing used immunoSEQ multiplex PCR; TCRdb keeps in-frame clones, though not all of them. The repertoire holds roughly 260,000 clones, with more than 75% as singletons. Sequenced input: peripheral blood. The receptors were gathered from a woman aged 50 to 65 with acute or convalescent COVID-19.

The chain links TRBV6-6 to TRBJ2-7; 7 bases are a match to TRBD1. Germline V CDR1 and CDR2: MNHNY, SVGAGI (reference sequence). This CDR3 region has 13 residues. With 5 bases clipped from V and 6 bases from J, the junction kept 7 bases outside the gene matches. CDR3 amino acids: CASSPGQVGEQYF. The CDR3 DNA reads as TGTGCCAGCAGTCCAGGACAGGTCGGCGAGCAGTACTTC.

This sequence joins TRBV7-8 and TRBJ1-6; no firm D call. V was shortened by 1 base and J by 5 bases, with 6 bases between the two germline ends. Germline lookup yields CDR1 SGHVS and CDR2 FQNEAQ. The length of the CDR3 is 14 residues. DNA for the CDR3: TGTGCCAGCAGCTTAGTCACAAATAATTCACCCCTCCACTTT. It yields the protein CASSLVTNNSPLHF.

The rearrangement uses TRBV23-1 and TRBJ1-2, with 12 nucleotides matching TRBD1. TRBV23-1 is classed as an ORF, of uncertain function. Unmatched junction bases numbered 7, after V lost 7 bases and J lost 7 bases. There are 14 residues in the CDR3. The CDR3, as DNA: TGCGCCAGCAACGGGACAGGGGGCAGGGCTGGCTACACCTTC. Translating gives CASNGTGGRAGYTF.

J is TRBJ2-7 and V is TRBV30; D is perhaps TRBD2 (7 bases). This CDR3 is built from 14 residues. Germline CDR1 GTSNPN, CDR2 SVGIG (reference sequence). Trimming took 2 bases from V and 4 from J, leaving 15 bases between them. CDR3 region: CAWSLGGGIYEQYF. DNA of the CDR3: TGTGCCTGGAGTTTAGGGGGGGGAATATACGAGCAGTACTTC.

In its sample, this clone was seen once. The rearrangement links TRBV19 to TRBJ2-1; D might be TRBD2 (6 bases). Germline CDR1 LNHDA, CDR2 SQIVND (reference sequence). The V gene lost 6 bases and the J gene lost 0 bases, with 12 bases spanning the gap. This CDR3 has 15 residues. CDR3 loop: CASRGLRYSYNEQFF. CDR3 bases: TGTGCCAGTAGGGGACTGAGGTACTCCTACAATGAGCAGTTCTTC.

The V and J genes are TRBV28 and TRBJ1-4, with TRBD1 matching over 8 bases. J was trimmed by 8 bases and V by 6 bases; bases with no gene match: 8. The CDR3 is made up of 14 amino acids. Germline V gene sequence: CDR1 MDHEN, CDR2 SYDVKM. The CDR3 reads CASSLQGGDEKLFF. As DNA, the CDR3 is TGTGCCAGCAGCCTACAGGGGGGAGACGAAAAACTGTTTTTT.

The V call is TRBV4-2, the J call TRBJ2-1; 11 bases match TRBD2. Germline V lookup: CDR1 LGHNA, CDR2 YNFKEQ. With 1 base clipped from V and 6 bases from J, the junction kept 5 bases outside the gene matches. There are 16 residues in the CDR3. The CDR3 DNA sequence: TGTGCCAGCAGCCAAGTAGCGGGAGGGGGATCCAATGAGCAGTTCTTC. This gives the protein CASSQVAGGGSNEQFF.

The chain joins TRBV27 to TRBJ2-6; 12 nucleotides match TRBD2. With 7 bases clipped from V and 2 bases from J, the junction kept 6 bases outside the gene matches. This CDR3 has 17 amino acids. CDR1 is MNHEY and CDR2 is SMNVEV in the germline V gene (reference sequence). The CDR3 region is CASTRTSGNTGANVLTF. CDR3 nucleotide sequence: TGTGCCAGCACTAGGACTAGCGGGAATACTGGGGCCAACGTCCTGACTTTC.

This clone was recorded a few times. V and J are TRBV5-1 and TRBJ2-7; 8 nucleotides align to TRBD2. The CDR3 has 15 amino acids. Germline V CDR1 and CDR2: SGHRS, YFSETQ. Losses at the gene ends were 1 base for V and 5 bases for J; bases not matched to a gene: 8. This CDR3 reads CASSLTLAGPNEQYF. The CDR3 nucleotides read TGCGCCAGCAGCTTGACATTAGCGGGACCGAACGAGCAGTACTTC.

The rearrangement joins TRBV4-2 to TRBJ1-1; D remains ambiguous. The germline V gene has CDR1 LGHNA and CDR2 YNFKEQ. V gave up 1 base and J gave up 2 bases, with 8 bases separating them. The CDR3 covers 14 residues. The CDR3 DNA reads as TGTGCCAGCAGCCAAGGAGAAATTAACACTGAAGCTTTCTTT. It is translated as CASSQGEINTEAFF.

The chain joins TRBV18 to TRBJ2-2; D is unresolved. Trimming removed 3 bases at V and 8 bases at J, with 10 bases between. The CDR3 sequence is 13 residues long. Germline CDR1 reads KGHSH; CDR2 reads LQKENI. The CDR3 nucleotides read TGTGCCAGCTCACCGTCTCAGGTGGGGGAGCTGTTTTTT. Protein product: CASSPSQVGELFF.

The CDR3 DNA follows: TGTGCCAGCAGCTTACGAGACAGGTCCTACGAGCAGTACTTC. Translation: CASSLRDRSYEQYF. This chain links TRBV7-9 with TRBJ2-7, with a weak D call TRBD1 (6 bases). V was pared by 2 bases and J by 1 base, with 9 bases between. Per germline, CDR1 SEHNR and CDR2 FQNEAQ (reference sequence). This CDR3 has 14 residues.

The V call is TRBV10-3, the J call TRBJ1-1; D possibly corresponds to TRBD1 (5 bases). Germline V CDR1 and CDR2: ENHRY, SYGVKD. Trimming pared 5 bases from V and 8 bases from J, leaving 15 bases between. CDR3 length: 13 amino acids. The CDR3 reads CAISKQDYSEAFF. In DNA, the CDR3 is TGTGCCATCAGTAAACAGGACTACTCCGAAGCTTTCTTT.

CDR3 region: CASSPAREGGEKLFF. CDR3 coding DNA: TGTGCCAGTAGCCCAGCGAGAGAGGGCGGGGAAAAACTGTTTTTT. The gene calls are TRBV19 and TRBJ1-4; D remains ambiguous. CDR1 and CDR2 from the germline V gene are LNHDA and SQIVND (reference sequence). V dropped 6 bases and J dropped 8 bases, with 19 bases sitting between them. The CDR3 length is 15 residues.

In this sample, this clone turned up once. The CDR3 loop reads CASSLGSQGYEQYF. The CDR3, as DNA: TGTGCCAGCAGCTTAGGTTCTCAGGGCTACGAGCAGTACTTC. The chain is built from TRBV7-6 and TRBJ2-7; weak D call: TRBD1 (5 bases). The CDR3 consists of 14 residues. Deletions cut 1 base from V and 3 bases from J, with 10 bases between. Germline-derived CDR1 and CDR2 are SGHVS and FNYEAQ.

V usage is TRBV5-1 and J usage is TRBJ1-6, with 8 bases lining up with TRBD1. The CDR3 is made up of 17 amino acids. After removal of 4 bases from V and 9 bases from J, the junction contained 15 bases not matched to a gene. Germline V lookup: CDR1 SGHRS, CDR2 YFSETQ. The CDR3 DNA is TGCGCCAGCAGCCCCGGGGGGCCGACAGGGGTGGGTTCACCCCTCCACTTT. Protein product: CASSPGGPTGVGSPLHF.

This clone was seen a few times. This sample also contains other DNA sequences that code for the same CDR3. V and J are TRBV5-1 and TRBJ1-3, with unresolved D. The CDR3 is made up of 14 amino acids. Looked up from germline, CDR1 is SGHRS and CDR2 is YFSETQ. V dropped 0 bases and J dropped 1 base, with 5 bases sitting between them. CDR3 nucleotides: TGCGCCAGCAGCTTGGCGTCGTCTGGAAACACCATATATTTT. Protein: CASSLASSGNTIYF. Together with reference TRBV5-1 and TRBJ1-3, the CDR3 gives the full variable domain: KAGVTQTPRYLIKTRGQQVTLSCSPISGHRSVSWYQQTPGQGLQFLFEYFSETQRNKGNFPGRFSGRQFSNSRSEMNVSTLELGDSALYLCASSLASSGNTIYFGEGSWLTVV.

This sequence joins TRBV14 and TRBJ1-4, with D uncertain. CDR3 length equals 11 residues. In germline, CDR1 is SGHDN, CDR2 FVKESK. Between the trimmed V and J ends, which lost 3 bases and 8 bases, there was a span of 4 bases. The CDR3 nucleotides read TGTGCCAGCAGCCATACAGAAAAACTGTTTTTT. This codes for CASSHTEKLFF.

A remark on this clone: Distinct nucleotide sequences in the sample also encode this CDR3. The rearrangement uses TRBV18 and TRBJ2-5; TRBD1 matches 8 bases. This CDR3 region has 15 residues. Germline V lookup: CDR1 KGHSH, CDR2 LQKENI. V lost 2 bases to trimming and J lost 2 bases; unmatched junction nucleotides: 4. The CDR3 loop is CASSPGTGVQETQYF. CDR3 bases: TGTGCCAGCTCACCAGGGACAGGAGTTCAAGAGACCCAGTACTTC.

The rearrangement links TRBV4-2 to TRBJ2-1; D remains unclear. The V end lost 5 bases, the J end lost 5 bases, and 10 bases lay between the germline ends. CDR1 LGHNA and CDR2 YNFKEQ come from the germline V gene. The CDR3 has 13 residues. The CDR3 bases are TGTGCCAGCAGCGAAGGACGGGACAATGAGCAGTTCTTC. Protein: CASSEGRDNEQFF.

This clone was recorded once. CDR3 loop: CASSFLGGLREGEQFF. The CDR3 nucleotides read TGTGCCAGCAGCTTCCTAGGGGGACTAAGGGAGGGTGAGCAGTTCTTC. The rearrangement joins TRBV7-2 to TRBJ2-1; maybe TRBD2 (7 bases). There are 16 residues in the CDR3. Looked up from germline, CDR1 is SGHTA and CDR2 is FQGNSA. Trimming removed 3 bases from V and 9 bases from J, with 21 bases in between.

This clone was detected only once. The chain combines TRBV7-9 with TRBJ2-6, with D perhaps TRBD1 (6 bases). Germline V gene data show CDR1 as SEHNR and CDR2 as FQNEAQ (reference sequence). The CDR3 contains 19 residues. V gave up 5 bases and J gave up 1 base, with 21 bases separating them. As DNA, the CDR3 is TGTGCCAGCAGCCTACGACAGGTCTTACTTCAATCTGGGGCCAACGTCCTGACTTTC. Protein product: CASSLRQVLLQSGANVLTF. The entire variable domain, with the rest obtained from reference TRBV7-9 and TRBJ2-6, is as follows: DTGVSQNPRHKITKRGQNVTFRCDPISEHNRLYWYRQTLGQGPEFLTYFQNEAQLEKSRLLSDRFSAERPKGSFSTLEIQRTEQGDSAMYLCASSLRQVLLQSGANVLTFGAGSRLTVL.

This clone was seen just once. The genes are TRBV29-1 and TRBJ1-2, with 8 bases identical to TRBD1. With 2 bases clipped from V and 4 bases from J, the junction kept 9 bases outside the gene matches. The CDR3 contains 15 residues. Germline V lookup: CDR1 SQVTM, CDR2 ANQGSEA. This chain's CDR3 is CSVEKGQGRVYGYTF. The CDR3 nucleotides read TGCAGCGTTGAAAAAGGACAGGGAAGGGTCTATGGCTACACCTTC.

This chain connects TRBV10-3 to TRBJ1-5; D uncertain. In germline, CDR1 is ENHRY, CDR2 SYGVKD. This CDR3 comprises 14 residues. The V and J ends lost 3 bases and 10 bases respectively, with 16 bases between them. CDR3 nucleotide sequence: TGTGCCATCAGTGAACGAGACATCGGAAGCCCCCAGCATTTT. Translating gives CAISERDIGSPQHF.

This clone showed up just a few times. CDR3 sequence reads: CASSRRDYQGTDTQYF. In nucleotides, the CDR3 is TGTGCCAGCAGCAGACGGGACTACCAAGGCACAGATACGCAGTATTTT. This rearrangement joins TRBV28 to TRBJ2-3, with TRBD2 identical over 7 bases. CDR1 and CDR2 (germline): MDHEN, SYDVKM. The CDR3 is 16 residues long. V lost 6 bases to trimming and J lost 1 base; unmatched junction nucleotides: 10.

The chain recombines TRBV9 with TRBJ2-3; 8 bases are shared with TRBD1. From germline, CDR1 is SGDLS and CDR2 YYNGEE. This CDR3 has 15 residues. V lost 0 bases to trimming and J lost 5 bases; unmatched junction nucleotides: 5. CDR3 loop: CASSVERTGQDTQYF. CDR3 coding DNA: TGTGCCAGCAGCGTAGAAAGGACAGGGCAAGATACGCAGTATTTT.

CDR3 loop: CASSLSQGRPYEQYF. Written as DNA, the CDR3 is TGCGCCAGCAGCTTGTCCCAGGGCAGACCCTACGAGCAGTACTTC. V and J are TRBV5-1 and TRBJ2-7, with D maybe TRBD1 (5 bases). Germline values: CDR1 SGHRS, CDR2 YFSETQ. The CDR3 contains 15 residues. Between the trimmed V and J ends, which lost 1 base and 2 bases, there was a span of 13 bases.

The chain recombines TRBV27 with TRBJ1-4; 8 bases align to TRBD1. Losses at the gene ends were 5 bases for V and 10 bases for J; bases not matched to a gene: 9. The CDR3 spans 14 residues. Per the germline V gene, CDR1 is MNHEY and CDR2 is SMNVEV (reference sequence). The chain's CDR3 is CASSPRDRWGKLFF. The CDR3 nucleotides are TGTGCCAGCAGTCCAAGGGACAGGTGGGGAAAACTGTTTTTT.

This sequence joins TRBV27 and TRBJ2-5; 8 nucleotides agree with TRBD2. Germline V gene data show CDR1 as MNHEY and CDR2 as SMNVEV (reference sequence). V shed 4 bases, J shed 4 bases, and the junction held 8 bases outside the gene matches. The CDR3 contains 15 residues. The CDR3 DNA reads TGTGCCAGCAGTTCAAGCGGGGGTCGTGCAGAGACCCAGTACTTC. Its protein is CASSSSGGRAETQYF.

The gene calls are TRBV27 and TRBJ2-7, with 7 bases that match TRBD1. The CDR3 is 13 residues long. V gave up 7 bases and J gave up 6 bases; unmatched junction bases: 9. In germline, CDR1 is MNHEY, CDR2 SMNVEV (reference sequence). The CDR3 nucleotides read TGTGCCAGCACTCCACAGGGGAGTGGCGAGCAGTACTTC. Residues: CASTPQGSGEQYF.

This chain uses TRBV6-6 with TRBJ2-7; 8 bases map to TRBD1. The V segment lost 8 bases and the J segment 4 bases; nucleotides outside the gene matches: 13. Per germline, CDR1 MNHNY and CDR2 SVGAGI (reference sequence). CDR3 size: 15 residues. CDR3 in DNA: TGTGCCAGCCGACGGGACAGGATCGCGTCTTACGAGCAGTACTTC. Amino acids: CASRRDRIASYEQYF.